The 25 T cell receptor beta chains in this list originate from one sample, sequenced in a study of blood T cell repertoires in COVID-19. Produced via immunoSEQ multiplex PCR; TCRdb's table is partial and in-frame only. The table records 30,000 to 35,000 clones, 90% of them present only once. Material: peripheral blood. Source of these receptors: a human donor in a cohort sampled during active COVID-19.

The V and J genes are TRBV19 and TRBJ2-5; the match to TRBD1 covers 7 bases. Per germline, CDR1 LNHDA and CDR2 SQIVND (reference sequence). There are 15 residues in the CDR3. After removal of 3 bases from V and 5 bases from J, the junction contained 9 bases not matched to a gene. Here the CDR3 reads CASSMIGTAAETQYF. The CDR3 coding sequence is TGTGCCAGTAGTATGATCGGGACAGCGGCGGAGACCCAGTACTTC. Full variable domain (remainder filled in from reference TRBV19 and TRBJ2-5): DGGITQSPKYLFRKEGQNVTLSCEQNLNHDAMYWYRQDPGQGLRLIYYSQIVNDFQKGDIAEGYSVSREKKESFPLTVTSAQKNPTAFYLCASSMIGTAAETQYFGPGTRLLVL.

V is TRBV7-2 and J is TRBJ2-3; 11 bases match TRBD1. This CDR3 is 16 amino acids long. Unmatched junction bases numbered 6, after V lost 4 bases and J lost 3 bases. Per the germline V gene, CDR1 is SGHTA and CDR2 is FQGNSA. The CDR3 spells CASSWWTGGKTDTQYF. Written as DNA, the CDR3 is TGTGCCAGCAGCTGGTGGACAGGGGGCAAAACAGATACGCAGTATTTT.

The chain is built from TRBV4-1 and TRBJ1-1; tentatively, D is TRBD1 (5 bases). Germline CDR1 and CDR2: MGHRA and YSYEKL. Trimming pared 4 bases from V and 2 bases from J, leaving 14 bases between. The CDR3 totals 15 residues. Here the CDR3 reads CASSPGGTVNTEAFF. CDR3 sequence (DNA): TGCGCCAGCAGCCCCGGGGGGACGGTAAACACTGAAGCTTTCTTT.

V gene TRBV10-3 combines with J gene TRBJ1-2; D perhaps matches TRBD1 (5 bases). Trimming removed 2 bases from V and 10 bases from J, with 11 bases in between. The germline gives CDR1 ENHRY, CDR2 SYGVKD. The CDR3 runs 12 residues. The CDR3 nucleotides are TGTGCCATCAGTGAGCAACAGGATCACTACACCTTC. Translation: CAISEQQDHYTF.

This rearrangement joins TRBV6-1 to TRBJ2-7; D not certain. The CDR3 covers 14 residues. Trimming left V 3 bases short and J 2 bases short, with 11 bases between. In germline, CDR1 is MNHNS, CDR2 SASEGT. The CDR3 loop is CASSENSLPYEQYF. The CDR3 bases are TGTGCCAGCAGTGAGAACAGTCTCCCCTACGAGCAGTACTTC.

The rearrangement uses TRBV27 and TRBJ2-7, with D possibly TRBD1 on 7 matching bases. CDR3 length: 11 residues. Trimming took 7 bases from V and 6 from J, leaving 10 bases between them. CDR1 is MNHEY, CDR2 SMNVEV, per germline (reference sequence). The CDR3 DNA follows: TGTGCCAGCACAGGGGGGCTCGAGCAGTACTTC. Its translation is CASTGGLEQYF.

This chain uses TRBV7-8 with TRBJ2-7, with D tentatively TRBD2 (7 bases). The CDR3 runs 15 residues. Germline values: CDR1 SGHVS, CDR2 FQNEAQ. V was pared by 3 bases and J by 1 base, with 13 bases between. In DNA, the CDR3 is TGTGCCAGCAGCTTCGCACAGGGAGGGTCCTACGAGCAGTACTTC. The encoded protein is CASSFAQGGSYEQYF.

The chain is built from TRBV3-1 (or the pseudogene TRBV3-2) and TRBJ2-1; 9 bases are shared with TRBD2. The V gene's germline CDR1 is LGHDT and CDR2 YNNKEL (reference sequence). The CDR3 spans 19 residues. The V and J ends lost 4 bases and 4 bases, in that order; junction bases with no gene match: 17. In DNA form, the CDR3 reads TGTGCCAGCAGCCCCCGCGTATTAGCGGGAGATTTAGCTTACAATGAGCAGTTCTTC. This codes for CASSPRVLAGDLAYNEQFF.

This chain connects TRBV5-4 to TRBJ2-1; 8 bases are shared with TRBD2. Germline CDR1 and CDR2: SGHNT and YYREEE (reference sequence). The CDR3 extends over 15 amino acids. J gave up 3 bases and V 0 bases, and 2 bases lay outside the gene matches. The CDR3 loop reads CASSLASGSYNEQFF. The CDR3 DNA reads as TGTGCCAGCAGCTTGGCCAGCGGGAGCTACAATGAGCAGTTCTTC.

This clone was seen only once. V gene TRBV5-5 combines with J gene TRBJ1-1, with D tentatively TRBD1 (5 bases). The ends were cut back, 2 bases at V and 2 bases at J, with 10 bases in the middle. The CDR3 is made up of 14 amino acids. The germline V gene has CDR1 SGHKS and CDR2 YYEKEE (reference sequence). The CDR3 is CASSFGGFNTEAFF. The CDR3 region has the DNA TGTGCCAGCAGCTTTGGGGGGTTTAACACTGAAGCTTTCTTT.

The chain joins TRBV7-2 to TRBJ2-1; 12 nucleotides match TRBD2. Germline V gene lookup returns CDR1 SGHTA and CDR2 FQGNSA. This CDR3 spans 17 amino acids. The V gene end was trimmed by 2 bases and the J gene end by 4 bases; junction bases not matched to a gene: 6. The CDR3 sequence is CASSLKLAGGPYNEQFF. As DNA, the CDR3 is TGTGCCAGCAGCTTAAAGCTAGCGGGAGGGCCATACAATGAGCAGTTCTTC.

This clone has just one count. J is TRBJ2-3 and V is TRBV5-5; 10 bases match TRBD1. The J segment lost 5 bases and the V segment lost 3 bases, leaving 12 bases of the junction unmatched. The CDR3 loop spans 17 amino acids. Germline V gene lookup returns CDR1 SGHKS and CDR2 YYEKEE (reference sequence). In DNA, the CDR3 is TGTGCCAGCAGCTCACAGGGTGGGACAGGGGTCGGAGATACGCAGTATTTT. Translating it yields CASSSQGGTGVGDTQYF.

The chain joins TRBV3-1 (or the pseudogene TRBV3-2) to TRBJ2-4; 7 bases fit TRBD2. Germline V CDR1 and CDR2: LGHDT, YNNKEL (reference sequence). The J segment lost 6 bases and the V segment lost 3 bases, leaving 8 bases of the junction unmatched. This CDR3 has 15 amino acids. The CDR3 is CASSQGRVKGNIQYF. The CDR3, as DNA: TGTGCCAGCAGCCAGGGGAGGGTTAAAGGAAACATTCAGTACTTC.

The chain links TRBV30 to TRBJ1-6, with D hard to call. V was pared by 2 bases and J by 0 bases, with 11 bases between. The CDR3 contains 16 residues. In germline, CDR1 is GTSNPN, CDR2 SVGIG (reference sequence). The DNA of the CDR3 is TGTGCCTGGAGTCCCAAGTTGAGCTCCTATAATTCACCCCTCCACTTT. Residues: CAWSPKLSSYNSPLHF. Based on the CDR3 plus reference TRBV30 and TRBJ1-6, the full variable domain is SQTIHQWPATLVQPVGSPLSLECTVEGTSNPNLYWYRQAAGRGLQLLFYSVGIGQISSEVPQNLSASRPQDRQFILSSKKLLLSDSGFYLCAWSPKLSSYNSPLHFGNGTRLTVT.

V is TRBV27 and J is TRBJ1-2; 7 positions agree with TRBD1. The CDR3 extends over 13 amino acids. The V gene's germline CDR1 is MNHEY and CDR2 SMNVEV (reference sequence). V dropped 4 bases and J dropped 4; count of bases not matched to a gene: 3. The DNA of the CDR3 is TGTGCCAGCAGTTCCTCAGGGGGCTATGGCTACACCTTC. It encodes CASSSSGGYGYTF.

V usage is TRBV10-3 and J usage is TRBJ1-3; no clear D. Germline V CDR1 and CDR2: ENHRY, SYGVKD. V shed 0 bases and J shed 9 bases, with 27 bases lying between them. CDR3 length: 19 residues. CDR3 region: CAISESGPAATTLRATIYF. CDR3 bases: TGTGCCATCAGTGAGTCAGGACCGGCGGCCACAACCCTGAGGGCCACCATATATTTT.

In DNA, the CDR3 is TGTGCCAGCAGCTTAGACTACCGCTCCTACGAGCAGTACTTC. This codes for CASSLDYRSYEQYF. This chain links TRBV5-6 with TRBJ2-7; D perhaps matches TRBD2 (5 bases). Trimming stripped 2 bases from V and 0 bases from J, with 9 bases between. The CDR3 is 14 residues long. The germline V gene has CDR1 SGHDT and CDR2 YYEEEE.

This rearrangement joins TRBV6-2 or TRBV6-3 to TRBJ1-2; the match to TRBD1 covers 7 bases. Trimming removed 0 bases from V and 3 bases from J; junction bases left unmatched: 13. The CDR3 contains 18 residues. The germline V gene encodes CDR1 MNHEY and CDR2 SVGEGT. CDR3 in DNA: TGTGCCAGCAGTTACTCCCCGGACAGGACCCATCGGGACTATGGCTACACCTTC. Its protein product is CASSYSPDRTHRDYGYTF.

The CDR3 region has the DNA TGCGCCAGCAGCCAAGATATACGGGGAAGGACTGAAGCTTTCTTT. Its protein is CASSQDIRGRTEAFF. The chain uses TRBV4-1 and TRBJ1-1; no clear D gene. Trimming pared 0 bases from V and 5 bases from J, leaving 13 bases between. Germline CDR1 MGHRA, CDR2 YSYEKL. This CDR3 comprises 15 residues.

This clone was detected only once. The V gene is TRBV19, the J gene TRBJ1-5, with unresolved D. CDR1 and CDR2 (germline): LNHDA, SQIVND (reference sequence). V shed 8 bases and J shed 3 bases, with 8 bases lying between them. The CDR3 has 12 residues. The CDR3 region has the DNA TGTGCCAGTGCGGAGTTCAATCAGCCCCAGCATTTT. It codes for CASAEFNQPQHF.

This clone showed up just a few times. The CDR3 DNA is TGTGCCAGCAGTTTGGGTACAGGGCATCAGCCCCAGCATTTT. Protein: CASSLGTGHQPQHF. The V and J genes are TRBV28 and TRBJ1-5, with D possibly matching TRBD1 (6 bases). The germline V and J ends were trimmed by 3 bases and 5 bases, with 11 bases remaining between them. There are 14 residues in the CDR3. Looked up from germline, CDR1 is MDHEN and CDR2 is SYDVKM.

The rearrangement links TRBV9 to TRBJ2-2, with 8 bases lining up with TRBD2. Germline V lookup: CDR1 SGDLS, CDR2 YYNGEE. CDR3 length: 17 amino acids. Trimming cost V 4 bases and J 5 bases; bases outside gene matches: 13. The CDR3 sequence is CASSSVTGTRGTGELFF. CDR3 bases: TGTGCCAGCAGCTCTGTGACCGGGACTAGGGGTACCGGGGAGCTGTTTTTT.

V is TRBV19 and J is TRBJ1-2; possible D gene TRBD1, 5 bases. CDR3 length: 15 amino acids. Per germline, CDR1 LNHDA and CDR2 SQIVND (reference sequence). Trimming took 7 bases from V and 4 from J, leaving 19 bases between them. CDR3 nucleotide sequence: TGTGCCAGTAAACCCTCGGAGGGGCGTATCTATGGCTACACCTTC. Protein: CASKPSEGRIYGYTF.

The V and J genes are TRBV9 and TRBJ2-7; D perhaps matches TRBD2 (5 bases). Trimming took off 1 base at V and 6 bases at J, with 14 bases between the two ends. Germline loops: CDR1 SGDLS, CDR2 YYNGEE. The CDR3 runs 14 residues. The CDR3 protein is CASSVSPVRAEQYF. CDR3 bases: TGTGCCAGCAGCGTATCCCCGGTGCGGGCCGAGCAGTACTTC. Variable domain in full (rest from reference TRBV9 and TRBJ2-7): DSGVTQTPKHLITATGQRVTLRCSPRSGDLSVYWYQQSLDQGLQFLIQYYNGEERAKGNILERFSAQQFPDLHSELNLSSLELGDSALYFCASSVSPVRAEQYFGPGTRLTVT.

The chain recombines TRBV15 with TRBJ1-5; D not resolved. The CDR3 contains 17 residues. The germline CDR1 and CDR2 sequences are LNHNV and YYDKDF (reference sequence). Trimming pared 0 bases from V and 7 bases from J, leaving 19 bases between. CDR3 sequence (DNA): TGTGCCACCAGCAGAGACCCCCATTCAGGTTCGGGGCAGCCCCAGCATTTT. The encoded protein is CATSRDPHSGSGQPQHF.